What follows is one T cell receptor (beta chain) and its context. This sample is drawn from a study of T cell responses to AZD1222 COVID-19 vaccine. TCRdb's copy holds only in-frame clones and misses some; the assay was immunoSEQ multiplex PCR. This table has some 140,000 clones, 85% to 95% appearing once. The sequence derives from an adult in good health. Sample: peripheral blood, taken on day 0 of AZD1222 vaccination.

In DNA, the CDR3 is TGTGCCACCAGTGATTCTTCGCCAGGGGCCCAGCATTTT. This sequence encodes CATSDSSPGAQHF. The chain links TRBV24-1 to TRBJ1-5, with D maybe TRBD1 (6 bases). Germline V gives CDR1 KGHDR, CDR2 SFDVKD. Between the trimmed V and J ends, which lost 2 bases and 11 bases, there was a span of 12 bases. The CDR3 contains 13 residues.